The 10 T cell receptor beta chains in this list originate from one sample, sequenced in a study of blood T cell repertoires in COVID-19 (dated by TCRdb to between 2020 and 2021). Library method: the immunoSEQ multiplex PCR assay. TCRdb mirrors the immuneACCESS table, restricted to in-frame sequences. Some clones are absent from its copies; in checked studies, under half trace to an unresolved V gene, and the reason for the others is unknown. This sample gives 250,000 to 350,000 clones in total; 87% of them show up just once. Jointly, the top ten make up roughly 2% of the sample. The specimen was peripheral blood. These receptors came from a woman in her forties or fifties who had recovered from COVID-19.

The chain carries TRBV3-1 (or the pseudogene TRBV3-2) and TRBJ1-1; the match to TRBD1 covers 10 bases. CDR1 and CDR2 from the germline V gene are LGHDT and YNNKEL (reference sequence). V was clipped by 0 bases and J by 3 bases; unmatched bases: 10. The length of the CDR3 is 18 residues. The CDR3 sequence: CASSQDYQGGQGYTEAFF. In DNA form, the CDR3 reads TGTGCCAGCAGCCAAGACTACCAGGGGGGACAGGGGTACACTGAAGCTTTCTTT.

The chain carries TRBV7-2 and TRBJ1-1; 12 nucleotides line up with TRBD1. This CDR3 is built from 17 residues. V was pared by 5 bases and J by 2 bases, with 9 bases of the junction left unmatched. The germline V gene encodes CDR1 SGHTA and CDR2 FQGNSA. In nucleotides, the CDR3 is TGTGCCAGCAGCCCCCACCGGGACAGGGGGCTCAACACTGAAGCTTTCTTT. Its translation: CASSPHRDRGLNTEAFF. Using reference TRBV7-2 and TRBJ1-1 for the parts outside the CDR3, the full variable domain is GAGVSQSPSNKVTEKGKDVELRCDPISGHTALYWYRQSLGQGLEFLIYFQGNSAPDKSGLPSDRFSAERTGGSVSTLTIQRTQQEDSAVYLCASSPHRDRGLNTEAFFGQGTRLTVV.

The chain uses TRBV6-1 and TRBJ2-7; a weak D match, TRBD2 (5 bases). This CDR3 has 15 residues. CDR1 MNHNS and CDR2 SASEGT come from the germline V gene. V lost 4 bases and J lost 2, with 15 bases in between. This CDR3 is CASSGAGGKAYEQYF. CDR3 nucleotides: TGTGCCAGCAGTGGAGCCGGAGGTAAGGCCTACGAGCAGTACTTC.

With regard to this clone: The sample carries other DNA sequences with the same CDR3. The V call is TRBV19, the J call TRBJ1-1, with D tentatively TRBD1 (6 bases). Trimming stripped 6 bases from V and 1 base from J, with 9 bases between. From germline, CDR1 is LNHDA and CDR2 SQIVND (reference sequence). This CDR3 comprises 13 residues. CDR3 in DNA: TGTGCCAGTAGCACACAGGGGAACACTGAAGCTTTCTTT. It codes for CASSTQGNTEAFF.

The chain combines TRBV4-1 with TRBJ1-3; 7 bases agree with TRBD1. The CDR3 has 16 residues. From germline, CDR1 is MGHRA and CDR2 YSYEKL. The V segment lost 6 bases and the J segment 1 base; nucleotides outside the gene matches: 9. The CDR3 nucleotides read TGCGCCAGCAGTCGCTTCTCACAGGGGTCTGGAAACACCATATATTTT. This gives the protein CASSRFSQGSGNTIYF.

This clone showed up just a few times. V is TRBV7-8 and J is TRBJ1-1; TRBD1 might be the D (6 bases). V was clipped by 2 bases and J by 4 bases, with 8 bases between them. The CDR3 consists of 13 residues. CDR1 and CDR2 (germline): SGHVS, FQNEAQ. The CDR3 protein is CASSLKGGTEAFF. CDR3 nucleotide sequence: TGTGCCAGCAGCTTAAAAGGGGGCACTGAAGCTTTCTTT.

The V and J genes are TRBV10-3 and TRBJ1-2, with 7 positions matching TRBD1. V gave up 7 bases and J gave up 3 bases; unmatched junction bases: 5. The CDR3 sequence is 13 residues long. CDR1 ENHRY and CDR2 SYGVKD come from the germline V gene. As DNA, the CDR3 is TGTGCCATCACCACTACAGGGGACTATGGCTACACCTTC. Its translation is CAITTTGDYGYTF.

This clone was recorded a few times. J is TRBJ2-3 and V is TRBV7-2; D is undetermined. This CDR3 has 13 amino acids. With 0 bases removed from V and 4 bases from J, the gap between germline ends came to 5 bases. CDR1 is SGHTA and CDR2 is FQGNSA in the germline V gene. Here the CDR3 DNA reads TGTGCCAGCAGCTTAGCCCCCGCAGATACGCAGTATTTT. This translates into CASSLAPADTQYF.

V usage is TRBV18 and J usage is TRBJ2-5; tentatively, D is TRBD1 (5 bases). Trimming took 3 bases from V and 5 from J, leaving 13 bases between them. The CDR3 extends over 14 amino acids. CDR1 is KGHSH, CDR2 LQKENI, per germline. Written as DNA, the CDR3 is TGTGCCAGCTCACCGGGGCCCCCAAGGGAGACCCAGTACTTC. Encoded protein: CASSPGPPRETQYF.

The chain is built from TRBV7-2 and TRBJ1-5, with a tentative D call TRBD1 (5 bases). There are 13 residues in the CDR3. V was shortened by 3 bases and J by 5 bases, with 8 bases between the two germline ends. Germline CDR1 and CDR2: SGHTA and FQGNSA. CDR3 bases: TGTGCCAGCAGCTTGACCAGGGATCAGCCCCAGCATTTT. Residues: CASSLTRDQPQHF.